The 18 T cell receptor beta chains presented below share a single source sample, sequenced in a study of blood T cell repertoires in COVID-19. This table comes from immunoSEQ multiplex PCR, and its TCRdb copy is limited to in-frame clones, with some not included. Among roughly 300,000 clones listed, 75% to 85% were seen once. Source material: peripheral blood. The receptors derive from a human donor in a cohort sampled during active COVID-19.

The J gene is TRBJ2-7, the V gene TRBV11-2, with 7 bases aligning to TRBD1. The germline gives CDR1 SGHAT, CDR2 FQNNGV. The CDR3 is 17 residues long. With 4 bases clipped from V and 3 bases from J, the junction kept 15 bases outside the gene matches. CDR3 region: CASSYDEGAGSGYEQYF. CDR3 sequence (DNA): TGTGCCAGCAGCTACGACGAGGGGGCTGGATCTGGCTACGAGCAGTACTTC.

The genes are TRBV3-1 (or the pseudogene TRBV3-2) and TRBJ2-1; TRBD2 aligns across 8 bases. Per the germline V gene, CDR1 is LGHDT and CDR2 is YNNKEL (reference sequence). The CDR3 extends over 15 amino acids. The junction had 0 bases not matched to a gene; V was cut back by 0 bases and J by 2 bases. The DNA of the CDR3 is TGTGCCAGCAGCCAAGAGACTAGCGCCTACAATGAGCAGTTCTTC. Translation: CASSQETSAYNEQFF.

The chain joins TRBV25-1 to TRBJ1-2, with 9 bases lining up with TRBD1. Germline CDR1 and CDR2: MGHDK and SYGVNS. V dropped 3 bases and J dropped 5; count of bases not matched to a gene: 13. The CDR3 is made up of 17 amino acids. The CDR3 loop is CASSEENRGTGRYGYTF. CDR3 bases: TGTGCCAGCAGTGAGGAGAATAGGGGGACAGGGAGGTATGGCTACACCTTC.

The CDR3 nucleotides are TGCGCCAGCAGCCAAGGGGAAGCGGGGGCCTACAATGAGCAGTTCTTC. This translates into CASSQGEAGAYNEQFF. V gene TRBV4-1 combines with J gene TRBJ2-1; TRBD2 agrees at 8 bases. CDR3 length: 16 amino acids. The junction had 4 bases not matched to a gene; V was cut back by 1 base and J by 2 bases. Germline CDR1 MGHRA, CDR2 YSYEKL.

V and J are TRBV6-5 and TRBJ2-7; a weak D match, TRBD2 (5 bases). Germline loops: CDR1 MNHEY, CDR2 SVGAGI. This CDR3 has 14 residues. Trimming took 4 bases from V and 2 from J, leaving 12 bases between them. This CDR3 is CASSFAPGAYEQYF. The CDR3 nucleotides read TGTGCCAGCAGTTTCGCACCCGGGGCCTACGAGCAGTACTTC.

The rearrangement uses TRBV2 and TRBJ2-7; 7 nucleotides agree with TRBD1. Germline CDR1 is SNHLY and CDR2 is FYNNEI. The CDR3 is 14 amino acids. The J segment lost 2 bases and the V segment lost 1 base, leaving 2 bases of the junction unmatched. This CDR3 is CASSEVGQAYEQYF. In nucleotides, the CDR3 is TGTGCCAGCAGTGAAGTCGGACAGGCCTACGAGCAGTACTTC.

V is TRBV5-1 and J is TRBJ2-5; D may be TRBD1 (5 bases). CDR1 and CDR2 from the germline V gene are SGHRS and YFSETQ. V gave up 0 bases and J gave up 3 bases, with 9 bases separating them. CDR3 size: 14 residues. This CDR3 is CASSLARAKETQYF. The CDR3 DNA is TGCGCCAGCAGCTTGGCCAGGGCCAAAGAGACCCAGTACTTC. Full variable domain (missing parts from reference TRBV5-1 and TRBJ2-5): KAGVTQTPRYLIKTRGQQVTLSCSPISGHRSVSWYQQTPGQGLQFLFEYFSETQRNKGNFPGRFSGRQFSNSRSEMNVSTLELGDSALYLCASSLARAKETQYFGPGTRLLVL.

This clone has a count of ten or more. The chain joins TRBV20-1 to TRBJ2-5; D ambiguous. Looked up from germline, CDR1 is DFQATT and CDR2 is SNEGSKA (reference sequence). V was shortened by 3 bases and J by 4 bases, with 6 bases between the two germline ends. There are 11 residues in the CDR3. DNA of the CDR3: TGCAGTGCTAGTATCAGAGAGACCCAGTACTTC. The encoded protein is CSASIRETQYF.

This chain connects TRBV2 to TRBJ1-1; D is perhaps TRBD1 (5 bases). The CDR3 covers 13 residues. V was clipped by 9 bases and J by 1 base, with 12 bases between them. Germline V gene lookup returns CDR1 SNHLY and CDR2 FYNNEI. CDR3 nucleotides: TGTGCCAGTCGGGGGAGCCAGAACACTGAAGCTTTCTTT. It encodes CASRGSQNTEAFF. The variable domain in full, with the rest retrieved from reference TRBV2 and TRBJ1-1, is EPEVTQTPSHQVTQMGQEVILRCVPISNHLYFYWYRQILGQKVEFLVSFYNNEISEKSEIFDDQFSVERPDGSNFTLKIRSTKLEDSAMYFCASRGSQNTEAFFGQGTRLTVV.

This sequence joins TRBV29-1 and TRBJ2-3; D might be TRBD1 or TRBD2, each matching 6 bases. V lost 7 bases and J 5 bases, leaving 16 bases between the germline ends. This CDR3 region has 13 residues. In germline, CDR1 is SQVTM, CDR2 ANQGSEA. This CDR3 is CSGGARTLDTQYF. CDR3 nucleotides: TGCAGCGGGGGGGCCCGGACTTTAGATACGCAGTATTTT.

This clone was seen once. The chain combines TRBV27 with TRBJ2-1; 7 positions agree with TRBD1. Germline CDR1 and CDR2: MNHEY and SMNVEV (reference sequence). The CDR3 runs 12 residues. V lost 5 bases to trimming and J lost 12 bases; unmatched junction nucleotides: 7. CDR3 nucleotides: TGTGCCAGCAGTCCCGGACAGGTTGGGCAGTTCTTC. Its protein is CASSPGQVGQFF.

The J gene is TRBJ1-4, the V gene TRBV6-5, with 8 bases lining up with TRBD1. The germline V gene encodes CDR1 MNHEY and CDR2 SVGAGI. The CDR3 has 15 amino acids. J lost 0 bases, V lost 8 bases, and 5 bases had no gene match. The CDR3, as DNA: TGTGCCAGCTCTCCGGACAGGGCAACTAATGAAAAACTGTTTTTT. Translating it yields CASSPDRATNEKLFF.

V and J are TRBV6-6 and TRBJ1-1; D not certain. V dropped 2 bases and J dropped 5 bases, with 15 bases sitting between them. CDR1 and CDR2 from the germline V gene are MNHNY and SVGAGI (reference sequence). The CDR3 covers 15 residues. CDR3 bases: TGTGCCAGCAGTTACCGTTTTGACGTGAGGACTGAAGCTTTCTTT. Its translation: CASSYRFDVRTEAFF.

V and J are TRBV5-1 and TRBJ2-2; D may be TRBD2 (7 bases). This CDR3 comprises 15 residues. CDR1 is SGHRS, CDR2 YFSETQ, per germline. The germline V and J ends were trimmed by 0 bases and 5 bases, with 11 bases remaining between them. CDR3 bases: TGCGCCAGCAGCTTGGTGCGGGGGCGGACCGGGGAGCTGTTTTTT. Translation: CASSLVRGRTGELFF.

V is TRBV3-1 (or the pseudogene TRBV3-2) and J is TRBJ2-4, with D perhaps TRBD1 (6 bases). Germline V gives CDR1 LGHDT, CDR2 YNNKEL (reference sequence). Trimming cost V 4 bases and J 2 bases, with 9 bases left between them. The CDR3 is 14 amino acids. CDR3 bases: TGTGCCAGCAGCCCAGGGGCTACCAAAAACATTCAGTACTTC. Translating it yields CASSPGATKNIQYF.

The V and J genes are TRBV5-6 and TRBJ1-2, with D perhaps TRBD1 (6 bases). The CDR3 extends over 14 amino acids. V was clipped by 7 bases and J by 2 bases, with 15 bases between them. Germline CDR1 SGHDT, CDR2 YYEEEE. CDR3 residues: CASFREGVNYGYTF. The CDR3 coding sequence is TGTGCCAGCTTCCGGGAGGGGGTGAACTATGGCTACACCTTC.

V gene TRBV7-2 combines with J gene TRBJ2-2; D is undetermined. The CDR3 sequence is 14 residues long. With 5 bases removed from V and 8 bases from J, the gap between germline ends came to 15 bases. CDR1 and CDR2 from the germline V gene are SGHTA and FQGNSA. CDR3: CASSLLYNLGELFF. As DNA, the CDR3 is TGTGCCAGCAGCCTCCTGTATAATCTTGGGGAGCTGTTTTTT.

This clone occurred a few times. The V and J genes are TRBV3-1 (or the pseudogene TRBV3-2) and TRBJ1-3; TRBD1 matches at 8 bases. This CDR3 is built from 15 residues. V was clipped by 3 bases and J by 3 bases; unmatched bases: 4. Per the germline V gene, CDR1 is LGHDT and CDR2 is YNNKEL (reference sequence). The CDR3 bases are TGTGCCAGCAGCCATAAGACAGGGGTTGGAAACACCATATATTTT. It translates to CASSHKTGVGNTIYF.